The present TCR beta chain was sequenced within a study of T cells after yellow fever vaccination. The study, taken as a whole, reports: One caveat is that FACS-sorted repertoires could contain abundant clonotypes contaminating from the bulk population.

V lost 6 bases and J 5 bases, leaving 14 bases between the germline ends. The CDR3 is 13 residues long. Looked up from germline, CDR1 is SGHRS and CDR2 is YFSETQ. Via MiXCR, TCRdb re-called the 5' RACE reads, giving one row per CDR3 protein. Of some 600,000 distinct CDR3 sequences listed, 9% to 15% are singletons. About this clonotype itself: Its antigen is not identified.

The sample in question was PBMCs, obtained on the day of the yellow fever booster vaccination. This chain joins TRBV5-1 and TRBJ2-5, with D possibly TRBD1 on 5 matching bases. This clonotype originated in a man between 25 and 39 years old who received the YFV17D yellow fever vaccine. CDR3 region: CASTWGAEETQYF. DNA for the CDR3: TGCGCCAGCACTTGGGGCGCGGAGGAGACCCAGTACTTC. The full variable domain, completed using reference TRBV5-1 and TRBJ2-5, is KAGVTQTPRYLIKTRGQQVTLSCSPISGHRSVSWYQQTPGQGLQFLFEYFSETQRNKGNFPGRFSGRQFSNSRSEMNVSTLELGDSALYLCASTWGAEETQYFGPGTRLLVL.